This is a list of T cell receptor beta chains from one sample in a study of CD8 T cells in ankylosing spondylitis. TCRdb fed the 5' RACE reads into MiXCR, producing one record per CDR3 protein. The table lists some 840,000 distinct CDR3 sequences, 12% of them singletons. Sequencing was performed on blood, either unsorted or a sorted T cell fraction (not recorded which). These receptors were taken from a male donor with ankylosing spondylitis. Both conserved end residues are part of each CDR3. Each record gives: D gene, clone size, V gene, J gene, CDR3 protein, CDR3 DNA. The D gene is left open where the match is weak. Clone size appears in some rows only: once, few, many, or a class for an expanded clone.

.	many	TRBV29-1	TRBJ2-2	CSVGGARETNTGELFF	TGCAGCGTCGGAGGGGCCAGAGAAACGAACACCGGGGAGCTGTTTTTT
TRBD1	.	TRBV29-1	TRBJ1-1	CSVSPRGYTEAFF	TGCAGCGTGAGCCCCAGGGGGTACACTGAAGCTTTCTTT
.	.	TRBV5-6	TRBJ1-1	CASSLVQGPPKAFF	TGTGCCAGCAGCTTGGTTCAGGGCCCTCCCAAAGCTTTCTTT
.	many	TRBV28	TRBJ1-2	CASSPSVYGYTF	TGTGCCAGCAGTCCCTCAGTATATGGCTACACCTTC
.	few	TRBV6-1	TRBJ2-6	CASSESGANVLTF	TGTGCCAGCAGTGAATCTGGGGCCAACGTCCTGACTTTC
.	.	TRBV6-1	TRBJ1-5	CASSESRYQPQHF	TGTGCCAGCAGTGAAAGTAGGTATCAGCCCCAGCATTTT
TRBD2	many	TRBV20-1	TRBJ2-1	CSALLGRGGPNEQFF	TGCAGTGCCCTACTCGGGCGGGGGGGCCCGAATGAGCAGTTCTTC
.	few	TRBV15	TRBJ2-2	CATSRYGNTGELFF	TGTGCCACCAGCAGATATGGGAACACCGGGGAGCTGTTTTTT
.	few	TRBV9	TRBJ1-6	CASSVGMESPLHF	TGTGCCAGCAGCGTAGGAATGGAATCACCCCTCCACTTT
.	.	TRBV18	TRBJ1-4	CASSPSSNEKLFF	TGTGCCAGCTCACCCTCATCTAATGAAAAACTGTTTTTT
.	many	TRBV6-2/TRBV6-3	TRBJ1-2	CASSYARDLYGYTF	TGTGCCAGCAGTTATGCTCGGGACCTCTATGGCTACACCTTC
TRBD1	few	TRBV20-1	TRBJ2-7	CSARRDRVYEQYF	TGCAGTGCTAGACGGGACAGGGTGTACGAGCAGTACTTC
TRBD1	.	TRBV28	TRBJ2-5	CASRNGQGARETQYF	TGTGCCAGCAGGAATGGACAGGGGGCTAGAGAGACCCAGTACTTC
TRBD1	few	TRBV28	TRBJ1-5	CASSLPTGINQPQHF	TGTGCCAGCAGTTTACCGACAGGGATCAATCAGCCCCAGCATTTT
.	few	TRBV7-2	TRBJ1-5	CASSPWGGNQPQHF	TGTGCCAGCAGCCCATGGGGGGGCAATCAGCCCCAGCATTTT
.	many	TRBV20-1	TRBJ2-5	CSARARLGETQYF	TGCAGTGCTAGAGCCCGCCTAGGGGAGACCCAGTACTTC
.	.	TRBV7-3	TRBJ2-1	CASSPKRGGEQFF	TGTGCCAGCAGCCCTAAAAGGGGTGGTGAGCAGTTCTTC
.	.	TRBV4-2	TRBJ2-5	CASSQYTQETQYF	TGTGCCAGCAGCCAATACACGCAAGAGACCCAGTACTTC
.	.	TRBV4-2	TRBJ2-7	CASSNRDPAYEQYF	TGTGCCAGCAGCAACCGGGACCCAGCCTACGAGCAGTACTTC
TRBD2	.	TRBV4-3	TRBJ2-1	CASSQELAAYNEQFF	TGCGCCAGCAGCCAAGAACTAGCGGCCTACAATGAGCAGTTCTTC
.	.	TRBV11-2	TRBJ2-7	CASSSRVVNEQYF	TGTGCCAGCAGCTCCAGGGTTGTAAACGAGCAGTACTTC
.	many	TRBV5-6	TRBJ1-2	CASSLIGPHPYKAF	TGTGCCAGCAGCCTTATTGGACCGCATCCTTATAAGGCCTTC
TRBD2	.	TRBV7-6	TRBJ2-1	CASSSQLAGAGFF	TGTGCCAGCAGTTCCCAACTAGCGGGGGCGGGGTTCTTC
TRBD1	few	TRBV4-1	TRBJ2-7	CASSQDTGTGGYEQYF	TGCGCCAGCAGCCAAGATACAGGGACAGGGGGGTACGAGCAGTACTTC
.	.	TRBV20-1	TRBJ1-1	CSAGGDLNTEAFF	TGCAGTGCTGGTGGGGACCTGAACACTGAAGCTTTCTTT
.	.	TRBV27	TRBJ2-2	CASRPSWQASGELFF	TGTGCCAGCAGGCCCTCTTGGCAGGCGTCCGGGGAGCTGTTTTTT
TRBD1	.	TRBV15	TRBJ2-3	CATSRDLTGQTTDTQYF	TGTGCCACCAGCAGAGATTTGACGGGACAGACCACAGATACGCAGTATTTT
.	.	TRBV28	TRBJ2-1	CASSLGGGATKQFF	TGTGCCAGCTCCTTGGGAGGGGGCGCGACGAAGCAGTTCTTC
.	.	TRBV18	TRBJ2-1	CASRVNSYNEQFF	TGTGCCAGCCGAGTTAACTCCTACAATGAGCAGTTCTTC
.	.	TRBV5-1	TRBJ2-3	CASSSLPDTDTQYF	TGCGCCAGCAGCTCCCTTCCAGACACAGATACGCAGTATTTT
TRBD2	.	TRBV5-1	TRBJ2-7	CASALAGGTGEQYF	TGCGCCAGCGCCTTAGCGGGAGGGACGGGTGAGCAGTACTTC
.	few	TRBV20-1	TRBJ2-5	CSAIRPISQETQYF	TGCAGTGCTATCCGACCGATATCTCAAGAGACCCAGTACTTC